The clone carrying this T cell receptor beta chain was picked up many times. Its specificity is unknown. The lymph nodes were axillary draining lymph nodes from breast cancer patients. The CDR3 runs to 12 residues. The V gene's germline CDR1 is MNHEY and CDR2 SMNVEV (reference sequence). V was cut by 4 bases and J by 7 bases, with 11 bases left in between. This sample was included in a study of breast tumors, draining lymph nodes, adjacent tissues. TCRdb independently ran MiXCR on the multiplex PCR reads; one entry per CDR3 protein. The top ten hold 2.3% of the sample, which has about 140,000 distinct CDR3 sequences, about 31% seen once. Whole-study results and caveats: Tumors had less TCR diversity than lymph nodes, more than nontumor tissue. Luminal-like breast cancer showed significantly higher tumor–nontumor repertoire similarity than basal-like. Most tumor T cells seemingly derive from lymph node, then expand in tumor.

The sample was axillary lymph node tissue. The V call is TRBV27, the J call TRBJ2-7; no reliable D call. The TCR originated in a female donor with breast cancer. Some clones in this sample may be carry-over from other donors' samples. Written as DNA, the CDR3 is TGTGCCAGCAGTTCCCCCTTTAGAGAGCAGTACTTC. Its protein is CASSSPFREQYF.